These T cell receptor beta chains were read from a single sample in a study of T cells after yellow fever vaccination. TCRdb reanalysed the 5' RACE reads using MiXCR and keeps one entry per CDR3 protein. The sample gives 120,000 or so distinct CDR3 sequences, about 6.8% of which show up once; 2.7% is in the top ten. Specimen: CD4+ T cells sorted from PBMCs, collected more than 35 days after the first yellow fever vaccination. All receptors derive from a man aged 18-30 years who received the YFV17D yellow fever vaccine. CDR3s include the opening cysteine and the closing phenylalanine or tryptophan. Each record gives: clone size, D gene, V gene, J gene, CDR3 DNA, CDR3 protein. D genes are given only for firm matches. Clone size appears in some rows only: once, few, many, or a class for an expanded clone.

many	.	TRBV18	TRBJ2-7	TGTGCCAGCTCATCCTCAATATTCTACGAGCAGTACTTC	CASSSSIFYEQYF
few	.	TRBV20-1	TRBJ1-6	TGCTGTGCTAGAGGCCGACAGAGAAGCTCCTATAATTCACCCCTCCACTTT	CCARGRQRSSYNSPLHF
many	.	TRBV25-1	TRBJ2-6	TGTGCCAGCAGTGAATCCGGTTCCTCTGGGGCCAACGTCCTGACTTTC	CASSESGSSGANVLTF
few	TRBD1	TRBV7-2	TRBJ2-7	TGTGCCAGCAGCCAACAGGGGGCTAAGTACGAGCAGTACTTC	CASSQQGAKYEQYF
many	.	TRBV27	TRBJ2-3	TGTGCCACCAAAGGGGGGGCCACAGATACGCAGTATTTT	CATKGGATDTQYF
many	.	TRBV7-3	TRBJ2-7	TGTGCCAGCAGCTTAGGTTCTCCTAGCATAGGTTACGAGCAGTACTTC	CASSLGSPSIGYEQYF
many	TRBD1	TRBV7-2	TRBJ1-1	TGTGCCAGCAGCGAGACAGGGTTCAACACTGAAGCTTTCTTT	CASSETGFNTEAFF
many	.	TRBV11-2	TRBJ2-1	TGTGCCAGCAGCTTTGGGGTCTACAATGAGCAGTTCTTC	CASSFGVYNEQFF
many	.	TRBV5-1	TRBJ1-2	TGCGCCAGCAGCTACGGAGGGAACTATGGCTACACCTTC	CASSYGGNYGYTF
.	.	TRBV5-1	TRBJ2-5	TGCGCCAGCAGCTTGGAGGTGGTGGAGACCCAGTACTTC	CASSLEVVETQYF
many	.	TRBV10-3	TRBJ1-6	TGTGCCATCAGTGAGTCGCCCAGGGGTTCCTATAATTCACCCCTCCACTTT	CAISESPRGSYNSPLHF
many	TRBD2	TRBV4-2	TRBJ2-7	TGTGCCAGCAGCCAAGACCTAACTAGCGGGGGAGAAGAGCAGTACTTC	CASSQDLTSGGEEQYF
few	.	TRBV12-3/TRBV12-4	TRBJ2-5	TGTGCCAGCAGTTGGTGGGGACGTGGATTGGCGGTGTACCAAGAGACCCAGTACTTC	CASSWWGRGLAVYQETQYF
many	.	TRBV12-3/TRBV12-4	TRBJ2-2	TGTGCCAGCAGTTCGAGCTACACCGGGGAGCTGTTTTTT	CASSSSYTGELFF
.	TRBD1	TRBV29-1	TRBJ1-5	TGCAGCGTTGACAGGGGGCATCAGCCCCAGCATTTT	CSVDRGHQPQHF
many	.	TRBV12-3/TRBV12-4	TRBJ2-2	TGTGCCAGCAGGAACAGGGTGTACACCGGGGAGCTGTTTTTT	CASRNRVYTGELFF
few	.	TRBV6-5	TRBJ1-3	TGTGCCAGCAGTTCGTCCACGGGGGGGCGAAACACCATATATTTT	CASSSSTGGRNTIYF
many	.	TRBV5-4	TRBJ2-5	TGTGCCAGCAGCGGGGGGACAGAAGAGACCCAGTACTTC	CASSGGTEETQYF
many	.	TRBV7-2	TRBJ2-1	TGTGCCAGCAGCTTAAGATGGGACTCCCTTGAGTCGTTCTTC	CASSLRWDSLESFF
many	.	TRBV5-4	TRBJ2-5	TGTGCCAGCAGCTTCAGACGGGGAGAAGAGACCCAGTACTTC	CASSFRRGEETQYF
many	.	TRBV6-2/TRBV6-3	TRBJ2-7	TGTGCCAGCAGTCGCGGGGACGGGGACTACGAGCAGTACTTC	CASSRGDGDYEQYF
many	.	TRBV20-1	TRBJ2-3	TGCAGTGCTAAGACGCAGGTGGCTCTCACAGATACGAAGTATTTT	CSAKTQVALTDTKYF
.	.	TRBV7-3	TRBJ2-2	TGTGCCAGCAGCTCCGGAGGGACATCTAACACCGGGGAGCTGTTTTTT	CASSSGGTSNTGELFF
many	.	TRBV19	TRBJ2-6	TGTGCCAGTAGCCCCAGAGGAGTTGGGGCCAACGTCCTGACTTTC	CASSPRGVGANVLTF
many	.	TRBV12-3/TRBV12-4	TRBJ2-5	TGTGCCAGCAGGCACAGTGATGGAGAGACCCAGTACTTC	CASRHSDGETQYF
many	.	TRBV5-5	TRBJ1-1	TGTGCCAGCAGCTTGAGTAACACTGAAGCTTTCTTT	CASSLSNTEAFF
many	TRBD2	TRBV15	TRBJ2-3	TGTGCCACCAGCAGAAGCCTAGCGGGTGATAATACGCAGTATTTT	CATSRSLAGDNTQYF
many	TRBD1	TRBV12-3/TRBV12-4	TRBJ2-5	TGTGCCAGCAGGGGGACAGGGGGTCCAGAGACCCAGTACTTC	CASRGTGGPETQYF
many	TRBD1	TRBV6-1	TRBJ1-5	TGTGCCAGCAGCCGCCCCCAGGGGGCTTACAATCAGCCCCAGCATTTT	CASSRPQGAYNQPQHF
many	.	TRBV7-2	TRBJ1-1	TGTGCCAGCAGCTTCACAGGGCGCAAATCCATCATGAACACTGAAGCTTTCTTT	CASSFTGRKSIMNTEAFF
many	.	TRBV2	TRBJ1-1	TGTGCCAGCCAAGAGAACTCGATGAACACTGAAGCTTTCTTT	CASQENSMNTEAFF
many	.	TRBV12-3/TRBV12-4	TRBJ1-5	TGTGCCAGCAGCCCCGTGGACATTTCTTTGGGGCCCCAGCATTTT	CASSPVDISLGPQHF
few	.	TRBV6-2/TRBV6-3	TRBJ2-3	TGTGCCAGCAGTTACTCACTAGAACGAAATACGCAGTATTTT	CASSYSLERNTQYF
.	.	TRBV20-1	TRBJ1-5	TGCTGTGCTAGACCCCTGCAGGGAGCACCTAGCAATCAGCCCCAGCATTTT	CCARPLQGAPSNQPQHF
many	.	TRBV3-1	TRBJ2-1	TGTGCCAGCAGCCAAGATCTGGGAAGCCGGCCGGATCAGTTCTTC	CASSQDLGSRPDQFF
many	.	TRBV12-3/TRBV12-4	TRBJ2-2	TGTGCCAGCCGAACTGGACTTGGGACCGGGGAGCTGTTTTTT	CASRTGLGTGELFF
many	TRBD2	TRBV2	TRBJ2-5	TGTGCCAGCAGTGAACCGGGGGGGCTAAGGGAGACCCAGTACTTC	CASSEPGGLRETQYF